This section outlines one TCR beta chain sequence together with its context. The data were produced by immunoSEQ multiplex PCR, yet TCRdb's version contains in-frame clones alone and is incomplete. The sample gives over 300,000 clones, around 91% of which show up once; around 6.3% is in the top ten. The data originate from a study of blood T cell repertoires in COVID-19. Study as a whole: Nucleic acid was either cDNA or gDNA, and it came from T cells, B-cell-depleted T cells, or PBMCs.

CDR3 size: 15 residues. V was clipped by 5 bases and J by 1 base; unmatched bases: 4. Germline V gives CDR1 SGHAT, CDR2 FQNNGV. The J gene is TRBJ2-2, the V gene TRBV11-2; 7 bases agree with TRBD2. The sequenced sample consisted of peripheral blood. This receptor was taken from a man between 18 and 35 years old with active or convalescent COVID-19. CDR3 nucleotide sequence: TGTGCCAGCAGCACACTAGCGATGAACACCGGGGAGCTGTTTTTT. Translating gives CASSTLAMNTGELFF.